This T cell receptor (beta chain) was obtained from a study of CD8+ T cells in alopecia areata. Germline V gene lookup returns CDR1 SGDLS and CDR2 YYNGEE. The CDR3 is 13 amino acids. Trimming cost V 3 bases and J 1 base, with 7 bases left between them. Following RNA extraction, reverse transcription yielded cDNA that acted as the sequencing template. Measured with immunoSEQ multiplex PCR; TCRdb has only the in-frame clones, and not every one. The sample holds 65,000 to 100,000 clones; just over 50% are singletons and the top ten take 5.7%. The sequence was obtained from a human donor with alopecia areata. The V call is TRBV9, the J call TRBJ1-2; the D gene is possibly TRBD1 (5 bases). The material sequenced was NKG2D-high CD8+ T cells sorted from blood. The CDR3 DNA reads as TGTGCCAGCAGCGACAGGATTAACTATGGCTACACCTTC. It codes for CASSDRINYGYTF. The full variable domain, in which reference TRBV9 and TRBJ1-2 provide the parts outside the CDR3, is DSGVTQTPKHLITATGQRVTLRCSPRSGDLSVYWYQQSLDQGLQFLIQYYNGEERAKGNILERFSAQQFPDLHSELNLSSLELGDSALYFCASSDRINYGYTFGSGTRLTVV.